The T cell receptor (beta chain) under discussion was sequenced for a study of T cell responses to AZD1222 COVID-19 vaccine. Study conclusions and caveats: Vaccine-associated CD4 TCRs ranged over spike, dominating at 160-218 and 743-854. Baseline serology detected seropositivity in only six AZD1222 recipients.

On this clone itself: Antigen unknown.

The method was immunoSEQ multiplex PCR; TCRdb's version includes in-frame clones alone and lacks a portion of them. Among approximately 140,000 clones listed, around 93% were seen once. Trimming pared 2 bases from V and 5 bases from J, leaving 20 bases between. Germline CDR1 KGHSH, CDR2 LQKENI. This CDR3 has 17 residues. The TCR was taken from an adult in good health. V gene TRBV18 combines with J gene TRBJ2-3; D is perhaps TRBD1 or TRBD2 (6 bases each). The sample here was peripheral blood, taken on day 0 of AZD1222 vaccination. CDR3 nucleotides: TGTGCCAGCTCACCAGTGTATAGCGGACAGATGCAAGATACGCAGTATTTT. It translates to CASSPVYSGQMQDTQYF.